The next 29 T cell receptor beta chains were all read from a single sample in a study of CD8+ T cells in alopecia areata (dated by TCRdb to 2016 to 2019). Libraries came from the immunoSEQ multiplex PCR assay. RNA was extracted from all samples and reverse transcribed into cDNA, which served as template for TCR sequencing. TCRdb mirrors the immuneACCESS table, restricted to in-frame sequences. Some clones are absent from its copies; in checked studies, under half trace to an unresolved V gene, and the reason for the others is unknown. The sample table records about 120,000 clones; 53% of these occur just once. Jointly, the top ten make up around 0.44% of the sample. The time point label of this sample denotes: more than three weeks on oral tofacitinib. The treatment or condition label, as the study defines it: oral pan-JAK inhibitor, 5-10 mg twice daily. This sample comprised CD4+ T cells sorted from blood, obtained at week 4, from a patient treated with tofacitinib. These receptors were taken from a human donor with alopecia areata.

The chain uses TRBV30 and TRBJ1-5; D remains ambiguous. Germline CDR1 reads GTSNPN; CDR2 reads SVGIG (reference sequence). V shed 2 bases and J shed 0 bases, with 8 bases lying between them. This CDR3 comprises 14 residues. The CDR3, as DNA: TGTGCCTGGAGTCTCACTGTTAGCAATCAGCCCCAGCATTTT. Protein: CAWSLTVSNQPQHF.

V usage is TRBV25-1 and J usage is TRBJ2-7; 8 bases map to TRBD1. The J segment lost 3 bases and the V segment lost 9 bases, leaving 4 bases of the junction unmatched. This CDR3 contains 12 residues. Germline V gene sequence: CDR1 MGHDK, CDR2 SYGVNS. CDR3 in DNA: TGTGCCAGTGCAGGGGGCTTCTACGAGCAGTACTTC. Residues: CASAGGFYEQYF.

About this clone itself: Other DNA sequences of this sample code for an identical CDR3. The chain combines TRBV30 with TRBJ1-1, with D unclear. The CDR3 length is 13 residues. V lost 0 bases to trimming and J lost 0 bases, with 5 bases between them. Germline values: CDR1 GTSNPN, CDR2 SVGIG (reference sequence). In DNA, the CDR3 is TGTGCCTGGAGTGTTTGGGTGAACACTGAAGCTTTCTTT. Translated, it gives CAWSVWVNTEAFF. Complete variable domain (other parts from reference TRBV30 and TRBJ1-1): SQTIHQWPATLVQPVGSPLSLECTVEGTSNPNLYWYRQAAGRGLQLLFYSVGIGQISSEVPQNLSASRPQDRQFILSSKKLLLSDSGFYLCAWSVWVNTEAFFGQGTRLTVV.

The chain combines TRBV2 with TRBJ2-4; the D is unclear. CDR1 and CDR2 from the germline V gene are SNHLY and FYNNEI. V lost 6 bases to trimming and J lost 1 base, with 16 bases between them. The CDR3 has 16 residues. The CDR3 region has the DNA TGTGCCAGCAGCAGGAGAGAGACCGCGGCCAAAAACATTCAGTACTTC. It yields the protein CASSRRETAAKNIQYF.

CDR3 bases: TGTGCCAGCAGCTTAGTAGACGCCCGGAATCAGCCCCAGCATTTT. Its protein is CASSLVDARNQPQHF. V usage is TRBV7-2 and J usage is TRBJ1-5; D is uncertain. The CDR3 covers 15 residues. V lost 1 base and J 4 bases, leaving 11 bases between the germline ends. Per the germline V gene, CDR1 is SGHTA and CDR2 is FQGNSA.

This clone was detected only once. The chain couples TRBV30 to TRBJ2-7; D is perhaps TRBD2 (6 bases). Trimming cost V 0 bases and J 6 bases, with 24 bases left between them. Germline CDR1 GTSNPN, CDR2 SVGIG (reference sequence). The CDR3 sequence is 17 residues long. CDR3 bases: TGTGCCTGGAGTGTACCTACCAGGGTAAAGTTGCGGGGCGAGCAGTACTTC. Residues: CAWSVPTRVKLRGEQYF.

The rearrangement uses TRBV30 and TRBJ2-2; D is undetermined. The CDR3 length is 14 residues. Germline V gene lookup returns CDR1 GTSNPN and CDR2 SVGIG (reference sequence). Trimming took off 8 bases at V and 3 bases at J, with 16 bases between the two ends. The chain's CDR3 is CAKMGKSDTGELFF. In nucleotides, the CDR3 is TGTGCCAAAATGGGGAAGAGTGACACCGGGGAGCTGTTTTTT.

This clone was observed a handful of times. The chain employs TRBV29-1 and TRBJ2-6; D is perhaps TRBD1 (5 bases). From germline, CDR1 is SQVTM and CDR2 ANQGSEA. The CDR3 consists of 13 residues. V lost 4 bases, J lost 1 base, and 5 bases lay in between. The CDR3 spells CSVAGSGANVLTF. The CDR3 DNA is TGCAGCGTTGCAGGGTCTGGGGCCAACGTCCTGACTTTC.

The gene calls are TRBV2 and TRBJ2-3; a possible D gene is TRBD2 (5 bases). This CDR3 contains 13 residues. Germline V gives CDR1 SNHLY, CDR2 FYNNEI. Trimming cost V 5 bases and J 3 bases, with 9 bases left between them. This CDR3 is CASSTGETDTQYF. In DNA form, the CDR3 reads TGTGCCAGCAGTACCGGGGAGACAGATACGCAGTATTTT.

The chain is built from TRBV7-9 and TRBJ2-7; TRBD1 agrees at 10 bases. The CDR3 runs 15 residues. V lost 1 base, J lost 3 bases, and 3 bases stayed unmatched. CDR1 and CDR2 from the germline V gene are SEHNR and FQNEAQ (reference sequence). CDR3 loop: CASSLGDRGFYEQYF. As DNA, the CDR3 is TGTGCCAGCAGCTTAGGGGACAGGGGATTCTACGAGCAGTACTTC.

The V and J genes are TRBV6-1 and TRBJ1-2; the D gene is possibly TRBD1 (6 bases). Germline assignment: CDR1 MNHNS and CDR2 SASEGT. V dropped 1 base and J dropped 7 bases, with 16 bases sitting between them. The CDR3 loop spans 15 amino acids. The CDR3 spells CASSEGRSGARGYTF. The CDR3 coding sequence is TGTGCCAGCAGTGAAGGTCGATCGGGGGCCCGTGGCTACACCTTC.

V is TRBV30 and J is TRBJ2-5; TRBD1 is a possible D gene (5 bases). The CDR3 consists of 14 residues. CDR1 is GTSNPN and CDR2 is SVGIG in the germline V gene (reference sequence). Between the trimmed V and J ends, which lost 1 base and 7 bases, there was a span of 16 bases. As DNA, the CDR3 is TGTGCCTGGAGTGCTGTGGCAGGGCCTGGGACCCAGTACTTC. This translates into CAWSAVAGPGTQYF.

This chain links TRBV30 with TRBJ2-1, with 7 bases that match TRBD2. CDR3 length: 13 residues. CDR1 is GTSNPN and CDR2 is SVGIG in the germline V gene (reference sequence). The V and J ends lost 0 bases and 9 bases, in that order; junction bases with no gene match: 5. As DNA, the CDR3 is TGTGCCTGGAGTGTGACTAGCTTCTCTGAGCAGTTCTTC. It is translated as CAWSVTSFSEQFF.

CDR3 DNA: TGTGCTAGTGGTTTCTCCCCAGGGACTGGGGCCAACGTCCTGACTTTC. Translation gives CASGFSPGTGANVLTF. The V gene is TRBV12-5, the J gene TRBJ2-6; TRBD1 might be the D (5 bases). The length of the CDR3 is 16 residues. Deletions cut 3 bases from V and 2 bases from J, with 11 bases between. CDR1 LGHNT and CDR2 FRNRAP come from the germline V gene.

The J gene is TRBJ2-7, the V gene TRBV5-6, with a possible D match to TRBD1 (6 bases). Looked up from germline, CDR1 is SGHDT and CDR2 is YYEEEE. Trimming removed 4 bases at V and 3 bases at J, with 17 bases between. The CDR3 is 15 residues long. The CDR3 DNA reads TGTGCCAGCAGCCCGATCAATGAGGGGGACTACGAGCAGTACTTC. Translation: CASSPINEGDYEQYF.

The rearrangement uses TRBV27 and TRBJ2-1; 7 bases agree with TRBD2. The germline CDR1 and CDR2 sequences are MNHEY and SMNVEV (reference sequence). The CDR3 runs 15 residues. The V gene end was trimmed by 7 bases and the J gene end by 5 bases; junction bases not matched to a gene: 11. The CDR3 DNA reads TGTGCCAGCATGGGGGGAGTAGCGGGTGACAATGAGCAGTTCTTC. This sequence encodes CASMGGVAGDNEQFF.

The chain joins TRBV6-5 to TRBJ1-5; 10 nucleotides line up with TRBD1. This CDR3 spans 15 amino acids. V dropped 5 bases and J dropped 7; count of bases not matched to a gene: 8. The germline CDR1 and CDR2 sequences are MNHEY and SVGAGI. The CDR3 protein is CASSPDRGRRQPQHF. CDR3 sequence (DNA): TGTGCCAGCAGTCCGGACAGGGGGAGGAGGCAGCCCCAGCATTTT.

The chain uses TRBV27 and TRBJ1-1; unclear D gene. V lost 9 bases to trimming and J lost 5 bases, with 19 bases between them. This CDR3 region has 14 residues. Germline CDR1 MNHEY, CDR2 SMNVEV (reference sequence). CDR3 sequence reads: CASAPVNGWTEAFF. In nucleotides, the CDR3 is TGTGCCAGTGCCCCGGTGAACGGATGGACTGAAGCTTTCTTT.

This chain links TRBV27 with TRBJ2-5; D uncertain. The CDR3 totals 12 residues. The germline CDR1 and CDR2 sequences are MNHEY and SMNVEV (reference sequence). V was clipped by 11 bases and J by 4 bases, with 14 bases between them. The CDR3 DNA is TGTGCCTGTTTAGAGGCTATAGAGACCCAGTACTTC. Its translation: CACLEAIETQYF.

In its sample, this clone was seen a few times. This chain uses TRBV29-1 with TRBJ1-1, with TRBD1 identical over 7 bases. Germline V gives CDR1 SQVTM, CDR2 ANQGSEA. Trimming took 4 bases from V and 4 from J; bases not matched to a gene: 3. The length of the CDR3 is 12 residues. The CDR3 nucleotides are TGCAGCGTTGGCAGGGGGGGCACTGAAGCTTTCTTT. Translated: CSVGRGGTEAFF.

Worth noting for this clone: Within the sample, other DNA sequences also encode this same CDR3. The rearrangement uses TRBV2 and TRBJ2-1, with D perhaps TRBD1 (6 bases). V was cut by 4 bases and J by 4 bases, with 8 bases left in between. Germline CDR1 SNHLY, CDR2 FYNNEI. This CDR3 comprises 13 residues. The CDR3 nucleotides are TGTGCCAGCAGTGTAGGACAGTACAATGAGCAGTTCTTC. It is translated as CASSVGQYNEQFF.

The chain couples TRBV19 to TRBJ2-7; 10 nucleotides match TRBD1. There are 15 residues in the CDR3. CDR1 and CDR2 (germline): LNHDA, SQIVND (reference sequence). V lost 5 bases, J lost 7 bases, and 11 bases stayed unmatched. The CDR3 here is CASSSAGTGEREQYF. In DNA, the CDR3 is TGTGCCAGTAGTTCTGCCGGGACAGGGGAGCGAGAGCAGTACTTC.

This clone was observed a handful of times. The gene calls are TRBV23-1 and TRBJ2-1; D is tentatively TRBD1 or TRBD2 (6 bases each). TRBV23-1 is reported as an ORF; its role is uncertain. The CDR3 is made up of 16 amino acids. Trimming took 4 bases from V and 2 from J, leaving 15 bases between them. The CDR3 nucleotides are TGCGCCAGCAGTCCTCCGGGGGCGACACCCTACAATGAGCAGTTCTTC. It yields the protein CASSPPGATPYNEQFF.

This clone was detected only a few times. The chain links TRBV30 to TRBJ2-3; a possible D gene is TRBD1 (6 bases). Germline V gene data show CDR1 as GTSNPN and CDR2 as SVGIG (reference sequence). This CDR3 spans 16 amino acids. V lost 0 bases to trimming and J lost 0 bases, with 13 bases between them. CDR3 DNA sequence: TGTGCCTGGAGTGTTTGGGGGCGGCCTAGCACAGATACGCAGTATTTT. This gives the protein CAWSVWGRPSTDTQYF.

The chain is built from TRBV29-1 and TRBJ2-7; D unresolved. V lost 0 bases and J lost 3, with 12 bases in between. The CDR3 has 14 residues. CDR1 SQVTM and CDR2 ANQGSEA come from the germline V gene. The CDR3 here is CSVEDMSGDYEQYF. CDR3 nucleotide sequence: TGCAGCGTTGAAGATATGTCAGGTGACTACGAGCAGTACTTC.

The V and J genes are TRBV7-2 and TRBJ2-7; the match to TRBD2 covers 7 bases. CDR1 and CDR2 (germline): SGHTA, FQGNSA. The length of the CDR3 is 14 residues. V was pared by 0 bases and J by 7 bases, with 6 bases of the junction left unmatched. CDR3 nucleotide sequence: TGTGCCAGCAGCTTAGCGGGAGGGCCGGGGGAGCAGTACTTC. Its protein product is CASSLAGGPGEQYF.

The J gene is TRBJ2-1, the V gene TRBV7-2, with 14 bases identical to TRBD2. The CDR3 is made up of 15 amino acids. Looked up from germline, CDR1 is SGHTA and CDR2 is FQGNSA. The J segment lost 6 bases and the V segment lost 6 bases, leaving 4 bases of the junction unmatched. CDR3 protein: CASRRTSGRSNEQFF. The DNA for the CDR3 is TGTGCCAGCAGGAGGACTAGCGGGAGGTCCAATGAGCAGTTCTTC.

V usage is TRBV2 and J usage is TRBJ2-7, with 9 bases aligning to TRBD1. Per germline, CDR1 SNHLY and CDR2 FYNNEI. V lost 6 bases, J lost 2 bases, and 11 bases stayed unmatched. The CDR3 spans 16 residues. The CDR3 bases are TGTGCCAGCAGAATTAGGACAGGGGCAATAACCTACGAGCAGTACTTC. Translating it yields CASRIRTGAITYEQYF.

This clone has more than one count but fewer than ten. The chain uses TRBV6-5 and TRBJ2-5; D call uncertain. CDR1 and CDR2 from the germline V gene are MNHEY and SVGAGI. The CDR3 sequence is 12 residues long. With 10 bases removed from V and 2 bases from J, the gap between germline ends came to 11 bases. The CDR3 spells CANRPDQETQYF. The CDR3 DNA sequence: TGTGCCAACCGACCAGATCAAGAGACCCAGTACTTC.